The sequence of this T cell receptor beta chain was determined in a study of Graves' ophthalmopathy and Graves' hyperthyroidism. Study conclusions and caveats: Thyroid clonotypes that were expanded above 0.001 frequency mostly also appeared in blood.

Between the trimmed V and J ends, which lost 4 bases and 7 bases, there was a span of 17 bases. The length of the CDR3 is 13 residues. CDR1 and CDR2 from the germline V gene are DFQATT and SNEGSKA (reference sequence). Worth noting for this clonotype: Its antigen is unidentified.

Amplification targeted the TCR beta CDR3 regions, with RNA transcripts as the source material. The library came from an HTBI-primed first-round RT-PCR and a second-round multiplex PCR. A single record per CDR3 protein comes from TCRdb applying MiXCR to the multiplex PCR reads. This sample has a few hundred thousand distinct CDR3 sequences, with about a sixth found just once. V is TRBV20-1 and J is TRBJ2-7, with D possibly matching TRBD2 (5 bases). The sample taken for sequencing was peripheral blood. The sequence came from an adult woman with stable Graves' hyperthyroidism. The CDR3 here is CSAIKRSPGEQYF. CDR3 DNA: TGCAGTGCTATAAAGCGGAGCCCGGGGGAGCAGTACTTC.